This T cell receptor beta chain stems from a study of shared clonotypes between healthy human individuals. Germline CDR1 is SNHLY and CDR2 is FYNNEI. This CDR3 spans 13 amino acids. After removal of 8 bases from V and 6 bases from J, the junction contained 6 bases not matched to a gene. Sequencing used immunoSEQ multiplex PCR; TCRdb keeps in-frame clones, though not all of them. The sample comprises about 2.4 million clones, just over 90% of which are singletons, and under 0.15% rests with the top ten. The chain has TRBV2 and TRBJ1-4; TRBD1 agrees at 7 bases. The source is a young man in good health. The sequenced material came from naive CD4+ T cells sorted from blood. As to subset: CD45RA+ positively selected. This CDR3 reads CASHRGDHEKLFF. CDR3 in DNA: TGTGCCAGCCACAGGGGAGACCATGAAAAACTGTTTTTT.